One sample yielded the 15 T cell receptor beta chains listed below, sequenced in a study of T cells in Graves' hyperthyroidism and ophthalmopathy. TCR beta CDR3 regions were amplified from RNA transcripts. When the TCR CDR3 underwent first-round RT-PCR, the HTBI primer set was used. TCRdb used MiXCR to reprocess the multiplex PCR reads, holding one entry per CDR3 protein. This table has about 400,000 distinct CDR3 sequences, about 15% appearing once. Sequencing was carried out using blood. The receptors were sampled from a woman aged 25 to 39 with Graves' ophthalmopathy.

Remarks on this clonotype: No conserved phenylalanine or tryptophan is present at the end of the CDR3, so a read error is the likely explanation. The chain couples TRBV24-1 to TRBJ1-2; possible D gene TRBD1, 5 bases. CDR3 length: 14 residues. Looked up from germline, CDR1 is KGHDR and CDR2 is SFDVKD. V lost 0 bases to trimming and J lost 8 bases, with 12 bases between them. DNA for the CDR3: TGTGCCACCAGTGATTTGGGGGGATTGAGCGGCTACACCCTC. It yields the protein CATSDLGGLSGYTL.

This clonotype has at least ten counts. This chain connects TRBV5-1 to TRBJ2-1; TRBD2 agrees at 7 bases. This CDR3 has 17 residues. The J segment lost 0 bases and the V segment lost 3 bases, leaving 9 bases of the junction unmatched. CDR1 and CDR2 (germline): SGHRS, YFSETQ. The CDR3 region is CASSSLSGASSYNEQFF. CDR3 DNA sequence: TGCGCCAGCAGCTCACTAAGCGGGGCCAGCTCCTACAATGAGCAGTTCTTC.

The chain joins TRBV19 to TRBJ1-2; D gene ambiguous. V shed 3 bases and J shed 8 bases, with 22 bases lying between them. Germline V lookup: CDR1 LNHDA, CDR2 SQIVND (reference sequence). The CDR3 runs to 16 residues. In nucleotides, the CDR3 is TGTGCCAGTAGTATCTCTCTCAGTTGGGATCACAGCGGCTACACCTTC. Amino acid sequence: CASSISLSWDHSGYTF.

This clonotype was observed many times. The CDR3 is CASSSYTGGTEAFF. The CDR3 DNA sequence: TGTGCCAGCAGCTCTTACACGGGGGGCACTGAAGCTTTCTTT. The chain links TRBV7-8 to TRBJ1-1; D is perhaps TRBD1 (5 bases). Germline values: CDR1 SGHVS, CDR2 FQNEAQ. V lost 4 bases to trimming and J lost 4 bases, with 13 bases between them. The CDR3 contains 14 residues.

This clonotype has at least ten counts. The chain combines TRBV3-1 with TRBJ1-2; tentatively, D is TRBD1 (6 bases). Germline V gene sequence: CDR1 LGHDT, CDR2 YNNKEL (reference sequence). The CDR3 is 13 amino acids. Trimming removed 1 base from V and 6 bases from J, with 9 bases in between. DNA for the CDR3: TGTGCCAGCAGCCAAGGGGGGCGGCATGGCTACACCTTC. Translated, it gives CASSQGGRHGYTF. The full variable domain, completed using reference TRBV3-1 and TRBJ1-2, is DTAVSQTPKYLVTQMGNDKSIKCEQNLGHDTMYWYKQDSKKFLKIMFSYNNKELIINETVPNRFSPKSPDKAHLNLHINSLELGDSAVYFCASSQGGRHGYTFGSGTRLTVV.

The rearrangement uses TRBV27 and TRBJ2-1; D perhaps matches TRBD2 (5 bases). Per germline, CDR1 MNHEY and CDR2 SMNVEV (reference sequence). V lost 2 bases and J lost 8, with 16 bases in between. CDR3 length: 15 residues. The chain's CDR3 is CASSLITRSYDEQFF. The CDR3 DNA reads TGTGCCAGCAGTTTAATTACTAGATCTTACGATGAGCAGTTCTTC.

This clonotype was recorded many times. The chain uses TRBV7-3 and TRBJ2-7; D may be TRBD2 (7 bases). The V end lost 8 bases, the J end lost 7 bases, and 18 bases lay between the germline ends. Germline CDR1 reads SGHTA; CDR2 reads FQGTGA. This CDR3 region has 13 residues. DNA for the CDR3: TGTGCCAGCGGGCCCGCGGGGGCGCGTGAGCAGTACTTC. It codes for CASGPAGAREQYF.

This clonotype has more than one count but fewer than ten. The rearrangement links TRBV5-8 to TRBJ1-6; tentative D call: TRBD1 (5 bases). This CDR3 is built from 20 residues. V lost 1 base and J 7 bases, leaving 27 bases between the germline ends. The V gene's germline CDR1 is SGHTS and CDR2 YDEGEE. CDR3 coding DNA: TGTGCCAGCAGCTTGCAGGTACGAAGGAACCGGGACGGGTCGAATTCACCCCTCCACTTT. This translates into CASSLQVRRNRDGSNSPLHF.

This clonotype was seen at least ten times. This chain joins TRBV6-4 and TRBJ1-5, with D unclear. This CDR3 region has 14 residues. V was trimmed by 8 bases and J by 2 bases, leaving 13 bases between them. Looked up from germline, CDR1 is MRHNA and CDR2 is SNTAGT. The DNA for the CDR3 is TGTGCCAGCCCAAGGAAATTCGGCAATCAGCCCCAGCATTTT. Encoded protein: CASPRKFGNQPQHF.

The CDR3 region has the DNA TGTGCCAGCAGCTTAGGTGGGGGGGACTACACCTTC. Protein sequence: CASSLGGGDYTF. The chain carries TRBV7-9 and TRBJ1-2, with D maybe TRBD1 (5 bases). Per germline, CDR1 SEHNR and CDR2 FQNEAQ (reference sequence). Trimming shortened V by 1 base and J by 10 bases, and 10 bases separated the two germline ends. The CDR3 runs to 12 residues.

This clonotype showed up many times. The chain is built from TRBV20-1 and TRBJ2-2; D uncertain. The CDR3 loop spans 14 amino acids. Looked up from germline, CDR1 is DFQATT and CDR2 is SNEGSKA (reference sequence). V was shortened by 1 base and J by 5 bases, with 11 bases between the two germline ends. The DNA for the CDR3 is TGCAGTGCTAGAGTTAGGGCGACGACCGGGGAGCTGTTTTTT. Translation: CSARVRATTGELFF.

This clonotype appeared many times. This chain links TRBV6-2 or TRBV6-3 with TRBJ2-1; 9 positions match TRBD2. The trim removed 4 bases at V and 6 bases at J, leaving 10 bases unmatched. This CDR3 comprises 16 residues. Germline V CDR1 and CDR2: MNHEY, SVGEGT. CDR3 sequence: CASSSGLAGPSNEQFF. The CDR3 nucleotides read TGTGCCAGCAGTTCCGGTCTAGCGGGGCCCTCCAATGAGCAGTTCTTC.

This clonotype was counted ten times or more. V and J are TRBV6-1 and TRBJ1-5; no firm D call. Germline-derived CDR1 and CDR2 are MNHNS and SASEGT. The CDR3 contains 15 residues. V lost 3 bases to trimming and J lost 0 bases, with 9 bases between them. This CDR3 reads CASSDGVFSNQPQHF. For the CDR3, the DNA is TGTGCCAGCAGTGATGGGGTGTTTAGCAATCAGCCCCAGCATTTT.

CDR3 sequence reads: CASSPDRVVSSYNEQFF. The CDR3 region has the DNA TGTGCCAGCAGCCCCGACAGGGTCGTTAGCTCCTACAATGAGCAGTTCTTC. The chain joins TRBV7-9 to TRBJ2-1, with 7 bases matching TRBD1. Germline loops: CDR1 SEHNR, CDR2 FQNEAQ (reference sequence). The CDR3 consists of 17 residues. J was trimmed by 0 bases and V by 5 bases; bases with no gene match: 10.

This clonotype was counted ten times or more. The chain combines TRBV3-1 with TRBJ1-2; D remains unclear. The CDR3 runs to 12 residues. Trimming cost V 1 base and J 6 bases, with 6 bases left between them. Germline lookup yields CDR1 LGHDT and CDR2 YNNKEL (reference sequence). CDR3 amino acids: CASSQGGNGYTF. CDR3 bases: TGTGCCAGCAGCCAAGGAGGGAATGGCTACACCTTC.